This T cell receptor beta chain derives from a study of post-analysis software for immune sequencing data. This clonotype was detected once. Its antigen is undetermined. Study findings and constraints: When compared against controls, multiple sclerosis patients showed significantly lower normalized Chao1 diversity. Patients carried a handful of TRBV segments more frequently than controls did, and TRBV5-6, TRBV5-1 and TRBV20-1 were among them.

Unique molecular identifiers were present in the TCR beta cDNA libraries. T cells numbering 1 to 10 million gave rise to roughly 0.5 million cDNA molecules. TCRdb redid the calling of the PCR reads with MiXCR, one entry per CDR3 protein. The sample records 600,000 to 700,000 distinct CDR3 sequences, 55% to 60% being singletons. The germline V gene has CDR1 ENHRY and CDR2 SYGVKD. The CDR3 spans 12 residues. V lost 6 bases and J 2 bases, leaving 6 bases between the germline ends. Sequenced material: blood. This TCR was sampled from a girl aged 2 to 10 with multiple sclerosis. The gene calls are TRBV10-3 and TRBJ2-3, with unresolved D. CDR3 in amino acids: CAIRDLTDTQYF. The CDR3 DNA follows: TGTGCCATCAGGGATCTCACAGATACGCAGTATTTT.